This T cell receptor (beta chain) was sequenced for a study of PD-1 blockade in classical Hodgkin lymphoma. Germline V gene sequence: CDR1 MNHEY, CDR2 SVGAGI. Losses at the gene ends were 6 bases for V and 3 bases for J; bases not matched to a gene: 5. The CDR3 loop spans 15 amino acids. Libraries were prepared by immunoSEQ multiplex PCR; TCRdb keeps only in-frame clonotypes and omits some of them. The sample consists of approximately 70,000 clones, 93% of them appearing once. Documented time point: newly diagnosed, previously untreated cHL patient sample. As a comparison, the study used PBMCs from newly diagnosed, untreated classical Hodgkin lymphoma. Study-wide results and caveats: Relapsed/refractory patients reportedly had the lowest baseline TCR diversity, below newly diagnosed patients, who were below healthy donors. The causes of the repertoire differences, possibly disease activity or prior therapy, remain undefined.

As concerns this clone: Its target is unknown.

Sequenced input: peripheral blood mononuclear cells (PBMCs). The gene calls are TRBV6-5 and TRBJ2-7; 13 bases fit TRBD2. The receptor was isolated from a human donor with classical Hodgkin lymphoma. The CDR3 is CASSRGLAGVYEQYF. CDR3 coding DNA: TGTGCCAGCAGCCGAGGACTAGCGGGGGTCTACGAGCAGTACTTC.